Listed here are 27 T cell receptor beta chains from one sample, sequenced in a study of T cell repertoires in cytomegalovirus infection. Using its own MiXCR run on the reads, TCRdb lists one record per CDR3 protein. Here the sample spans about 190,000 distinct CDR3 sequences, 28% being singletons. Sequences were obtained from PBMCs. These receptors were taken from a human donor in good health (CMV status not recorded). Some clones in this sample may be carry-over from other donors' samples.

This clonotype was found a few times. The chain carries TRBV20-1 and TRBJ1-2, with 7 bases identical to TRBD1. V was clipped by 5 bases and J by 7 bases; unmatched bases: 13. This CDR3 has 14 residues. The germline V gene has CDR1 DFQATT and CDR2 SNEGSKA (reference sequence). The CDR3 sequence is CSAPSPQGGSGYTF. The CDR3 DNA reads as TGCAGTGCTCCGTCCCCCCAGGGGGGGTCTGGCTACACCTTC.

In this sample, this clonotype turned up many times. The rearrangement uses TRBV19 and TRBJ2-1; 9 nucleotides align to TRBD2. CDR3 length: 15 residues. With V trimmed by 5 bases and J by 1 base, 3 bases remained unmatched. Germline loops: CDR1 LNHDA, CDR2 SQIVND (reference sequence). This CDR3 reads CASSLSGGSYNEQFF. The CDR3 DNA reads as TGTGCCAGTAGTCTAAGCGGGGGGTCCTACAATGAGCAGTTCTTC.

Ten or more counts support this clonotype. The gene calls are TRBV28 and TRBJ1-1; D is undetermined. V lost 2 bases to trimming and J lost 3 bases, with 7 bases between them. The CDR3 covers 13 residues. Germline-derived CDR1 and CDR2 are MDHEN and SYDVKM. The CDR3 nucleotides read TGTGCCAGCAGTTTAGTGTCGGACACTGAAGCTTTCTTT. Amino acids: CASSLVSDTEAFF.

This clonotype was seen many times. The chain employs TRBV19 and TRBJ2-2, with 7 bases identical to TRBD1. The trim removed 5 bases at V and 0 bases at J, leaving 6 bases unmatched. CDR3 length equals 16 residues. CDR1 and CDR2 (germline): LNHDA, SQIVND (reference sequence). The CDR3 region has the DNA TGTGCCAGTAGTGGAAGACAGGGAACGAACACCGGGGAGCTGTTTTTT. Amino acids: CASSGRQGTNTGELFF.

CDR3 coding DNA: TGTGCCAGCAGAAACAACCGGGACAGGGGACACGAGACCCAGTACTTC. Protein: CASRNNRDRGHETQYF. The chain carries TRBV11-2 and TRBJ2-5; 10 bases agree with TRBD1. This CDR3 contains 16 residues. V shed 6 bases, J shed 5 bases, and the junction held 12 bases outside the gene matches. In germline, CDR1 is SGHAT, CDR2 FQNNGV.

This clonotype was counted a few times. The chain couples TRBV7-8 to TRBJ2-7, with no clear D. CDR1 SGHVS and CDR2 FQNEAQ come from the germline V gene. V dropped 5 bases and J dropped 3 bases, with 17 bases sitting between them. CDR3 length: 15 amino acids. The CDR3 is CASSQYRTRNYEQYF. The DNA for the CDR3 is TGTGCCAGCAGCCAATACCGCACCAGAAACTACGAGCAGTACTTC.

Concerning this clonotype: It may be a read error: a sequence one base away is much more abundant. The genes are TRBV20-1 and TRBJ2-6; D possibly uses TRBD1 or TRBD2 (5 bases each). The V end was cut by 3 bases, the J end by 2 bases, with 20 bases between. This CDR3 has 18 residues. Looked up from germline, CDR1 is DFQATT and CDR2 is SNEGSKA (reference sequence). CDR3 protein: CSARVHGGGQAGANVLTF. The CDR3 bases are TGCAGTGCTAGGGTACACGGAGGAGGACAAGCTGGGGCCAACGTCCTGACTTTC.

V gene TRBV20-1 combines with J gene TRBJ1-5, with D perhaps matching TRBD1 (5 bases). CDR3 length: 17 residues. V dropped 0 bases and J dropped 4 bases, with 19 bases sitting between them. CDR1 DFQATT and CDR2 SNEGSKA come from the germline V gene (reference sequence). This CDR3 reads CSARDVRRGGGNQPQHF. In DNA, the CDR3 is TGCAGTGCTAGAGACGTACGTAGAGGCGGGGGGAATCAGCCCCAGCATTTT.

This rearrangement joins TRBV12-3 or TRBV12-4 to TRBJ2-7; a possible D gene is TRBD2 (6 bases). The last part of the DNA fits TRBJ2-1 better; the J call may be wrong. This CDR3 is built from 13 residues. CDR3 protein: CASSSGPGSEQFF. CDR3 sequence (DNA): TGTGCCAGCAGTTCGGGCCCCGGGAGCGAGCAGTTCTTC.

This clonotype occurred a few times. The chain recombines TRBV20-1 with TRBJ2-1, with 9 nucleotides matching TRBD2. Per germline, CDR1 DFQATT and CDR2 SNEGSKA (reference sequence). The junction had 9 bases not matched to a gene; V was cut back by 0 bases and J by 6 bases. The CDR3 contains 16 residues. CDR3 protein: CSARDLSGGLRNEQFF. CDR3 nucleotides: TGCAGTGCTAGAGATCTTAGCGGGGGTTTACGCAATGAGCAGTTCTTC.

A note on this clonotype: A much bigger clone sits one base away, suggesting this may be a read error. The CDR3 region has the DNA TGTGCCAGCCATTTGGTCCGGATCGAGGACACTGAAGCTTTCTTT. This translates into CASHLVRIEDTEAFF. This chain joins TRBV7-8 and TRBJ1-1; D not certain. This CDR3 region has 15 residues. V shed 8 bases and J shed 3 bases, with 19 bases lying between them. Germline CDR1 is SGHVS and CDR2 is FQNEAQ.

The rearrangement links TRBV24-1 to TRBJ2-1; 9 positions match TRBD1. CDR1 KGHDR and CDR2 SFDVKD come from the germline V gene. The V and J ends lost 9 bases and 9 bases, in that order; junction bases with no gene match: 5. The CDR3 has 12 amino acids. CDR3 region: CATGTGLSEQFF. The CDR3 nucleotides read TGTGCCACCGGGACAGGGCTAAGTGAGCAGTTCTTC.

This clonotype was observed a handful of times. This sequence joins TRBV19 and TRBJ1-5, with no clear D. This CDR3 is built from 15 residues. Germline CDR1 LNHDA, CDR2 SQIVND (reference sequence). Deletions cut 4 bases from V and 3 bases from J, with 13 bases between. The chain's CDR3 is CASSRQFQANQPQHF. In nucleotides, the CDR3 is TGTGCCAGTAGTAGGCAGTTCCAGGCCAATCAGCCCCAGCATTTT.

This clonotype was counted between two and nine times. This chain joins TRBV7-6 and TRBJ2-5, with D hard to call. The CDR3 totals 14 residues. V was pared by 5 bases and J by 4 bases, with 14 bases between. From germline, CDR1 is SGHVS and CDR2 FNYEAQ. The CDR3 coding sequence is TGTGCCAGCAGCCTAAGGGCCGTGAGAGAGACCCAGTACTTC. Amino acids: CASSLRAVRETQYF. The whole variable domain, remainder taken from reference TRBV7-6 and TRBJ2-5, is GAGVSQSPRYKVTKRGQDVALRCDPISGHVSLYWYRQALGQGPEFLTYFNYEAQQDKSGLPNDRFSAERPEGSISTLTIQRTEQRDSAMYRCASSLRAVRETQYFGPGTRLLVL.

In this sample, this clonotype turned up once. CDR3 loop: CASSQDHSVNTEAFF. The DNA for the CDR3 is TGCGCCAGCAGCCAAGATCACTCGGTGAACACTGAAGCTTTCTTT. The chain joins TRBV4-1 to TRBJ1-1; D is unclear. V was cut by 0 bases and J by 0 bases, with 8 bases left in between. This CDR3 region has 15 residues. The germline V gene has CDR1 MGHRA and CDR2 YSYEKL.

V and J are TRBV19 and TRBJ2-1, with D tentatively TRBD1 (5 bases). The CDR3 runs to 15 residues. Germline assignment: CDR1 LNHDA and CDR2 SQIVND (reference sequence). V shed 5 bases and J shed 6 bases, with 17 bases lying between them. The CDR3 loop is CASSRGSKGINEQFF. As DNA, the CDR3 is TGTGCCAGTAGTCGAGGCTCAAAGGGGATCAATGAGCAGTTCTTC. Drawing the rest from reference TRBV19 and TRBJ2-1, the complete variable domain is DGGITQSPKYLFRKEGQNVTLSCEQNLNHDAMYWYRQDPGQGLRLIYYSQIVNDFQKGDIAEGYSVSREKKESFPLTVTSAQKNPTAFYLCASSRGSKGINEQFFGPGTRLTVL.

There are many counts of this clonotype. This chain uses TRBV5-6 with TRBJ1-6, with 7 bases matching TRBD1. V shed 0 bases, J shed 7 bases, and the junction held 1 base outside the gene matches. The CDR3 has 14 amino acids. Germline V CDR1 and CDR2: SGHDT, YYEEEE. The DNA for the CDR3 is TGTGCCAGCAGCTTGGAGGGACAGAATTCACCCCTCCACTTT. As protein: CASSLEGQNSPLHF.

This chain joins TRBV7-8 and TRBJ1-5; D is perhaps TRBD1 (6 bases). The CDR3 covers 15 residues. The V end was cut by 1 base, the J end by 7 bases, with 14 bases between. Looked up from germline, CDR1 is SGHVS and CDR2 is FQNEAQ. The CDR3 here is CASSLEGVSDQPQHF. CDR3 nucleotide sequence: TGTGCCAGCAGCTTAGAGGGGGTCTCGGACCAGCCCCAGCATTTT.

The gene calls are TRBV12-3 or TRBV12-4 and TRBJ2-3; 7 positions agree with TRBD1. V was clipped by 5 bases and J by 1 base; unmatched bases: 3. The length of the CDR3 is 14 residues. As DNA, the CDR3 is TGTGCCAGCAGTGCAGGACAGGGCACAGATACGCAGTATTTT. It encodes CASSAGQGTDTQYF.

V gene TRBV27 combines with J gene TRBJ2-6; D ambiguous. The CDR3 covers 13 residues. Germline loops: CDR1 MNHEY, CDR2 SMNVEV (reference sequence). V gave up 3 bases and J gave up 4 bases, with 4 bases separating them. This chain's CDR3 is CASSLWGANVLTF. The CDR3 nucleotides are TGTGCCAGCAGTTTGTGGGGGGCCAACGTCCTGACTTTC.

This clonotype appeared a single time. The chain links TRBV5-6 to TRBJ2-1; possible D gene TRBD1, 6 bases. The CDR3 totals 15 residues. Germline assignment: CDR1 SGHDT and CDR2 YYEEEE. Between the trimmed V and J ends, which lost 2 bases and 8 bases, there was a span of 17 bases. CDR3 region: CASSFVSSRGDEQFF. CDR3 nucleotides: TGTGCCAGCAGCTTTGTTTCGAGCAGGGGTGATGAGCAGTTCTTC.

The V call is TRBV7-8, the J call TRBJ2-3; 7 bases agree with TRBD1. V lost 5 bases, J lost 3 bases, and 11 bases stayed unmatched. Germline V lookup: CDR1 SGHVS, CDR2 FQNEAQ. The CDR3 is 16 residues long. The CDR3 region is CASSTRQGQRTDTQYF. The CDR3 nucleotides are TGTGCCAGCAGCACCCGACAGGGTCAAAGGACAGATACGCAGTATTTT.

V usage is TRBV20-1 and J usage is TRBJ1-1; possible D gene TRBD1, 5 bases. The CDR3 consists of 15 residues. The germline gives CDR1 DFQATT, CDR2 SNEGSKA (reference sequence). The V and J ends lost 1 base and 0 bases respectively, with 12 bases between them. In DNA form, the CDR3 reads TGCAGTGCTAGAGGAAGAGAGGGGTTGAACACTGAAGCTTTCTTT. Translated, it gives CSARGREGLNTEAFF.

This clonotype occurred once. V is TRBV5-6 and J is TRBJ2-2; the D is unclear. Trimming took 0 bases from V and 0 from J, leaving 12 bases between them. The CDR3 has 17 amino acids. The V gene's germline CDR1 is SGHDT and CDR2 YYEEEE. The CDR3 sequence is CASSLGPAAPNTGELFF. For the CDR3, the DNA is TGTGCCAGCAGCTTGGGGCCCGCAGCTCCGAACACCGGGGAGCTGTTTTTT.

In this sample, this clonotype turned up a few times. The chain employs TRBV4-2 and TRBJ1-1, with 8 bases matching TRBD1. The CDR3 runs 15 residues. Trimming at V came to 4 bases and at J to 1 base, leaving 5 bases not matched to a gene. Germline loops: CDR1 LGHNA, CDR2 YNFKEQ. In DNA, the CDR3 is TGTGCCAGCAGCCCCGGACAGGGAACGAACACTGAAGCTTTCTTT. It specifies CASSPGQGTNTEAFF.

The chain carries TRBV11-2 and TRBJ2-7; tentatively, D is TRBD1 or TRBD2 (7 bases each). The CDR3 has 15 residues. Germline values: CDR1 SGHAT, CDR2 FQNNGV. V lost 1 base, J lost 4 bases, and 14 bases lay in between. The DNA for the CDR3 is TGTGCCAGCAGCTTAGCGGCAGGGGGGGAGTACGAGCAGTACTTC. Translation: CASSLAAGGEYEQYF.

This clonotype appeared many times. The chain joins TRBV7-6 to TRBJ2-7; D is possibly TRBD2 (5 bases). CDR1 is SGHVS, CDR2 FNYEAQ, per germline. Trimming took 4 bases from V and 7 from J, leaving 11 bases between them. This CDR3 has 12 amino acids. CDR3: CASSSGVGEQYF. Here the CDR3 DNA reads TGTGCCAGCAGCTCCGGGGTTGGAGAGCAGTACTTC.